This passage covers 26 T cell receptor beta chains from one sample sequenced in a study of T cell responses to AZD1222 COVID-19 vaccine. The table came from immunoSEQ multiplex PCR; TCRdb's copy has only in-frame clones and leaves some out. The profile shows tens of thousands of clones, about nine tenths of them singletons. The sequences come from peripheral blood, collected on day 0 of AZD1222 vaccination. These receptor sequences come from an adult in good health.

V is TRBV7-2 and J is TRBJ2-7; TRBD1 aligns across 9 bases. The CDR3 is made up of 14 amino acids. From germline, CDR1 is SGHTA and CDR2 FQGNSA. The V gene end was trimmed by 8 bases and the J gene end by 2 bases; junction bases not matched to a gene: 7. The CDR3 is CASQRQGETYEQYF. As DNA, the CDR3 is TGTGCCAGCCAAAGACAGGGGGAGACCTACGAGCAGTACTTC.

The gene calls are TRBV5-1 and TRBJ1-6; 7 bases fit TRBD1. The V gene end was trimmed by 2 bases and the J gene end by 7 bases; junction bases not matched to a gene: 6. The CDR3 length is 15 residues. The germline CDR1 and CDR2 sequences are SGHRS and YFSETQ. The chain's CDR3 is CASSFSTGLNSPLHF. CDR3 nucleotide sequence: TGCGCCAGCAGCTTTTCGACAGGGCTCAATTCACCCCTCCACTTT. Full variable domain (missing parts from reference TRBV5-1 and TRBJ1-6): KAGVTQTPRYLIKTRGQQVTLSCSPISGHRSVSWYQQTPGQGLQFLFEYFSETQRNKGNFPGRFSGRQFSNSRSEMNVSTLELGDSALYLCASSFSTGLNSPLHFGNGTRLTVT.

In its sample, this clone was seen once. The genes are TRBV10-3 and TRBJ1-1; a possible D gene is TRBD1 (6 bases). V gave up 6 bases and J gave up 10 bases, with 15 bases separating them. Germline values: CDR1 ENHRY, CDR2 SYGVKD. This CDR3 is built from 12 residues. The CDR3, as DNA: TGTGCCATCAGATCGGACAGTTACGCAGCTTTCTTT. This sequence encodes CAIRSDSYAAFF.

In this sample, this clone turned up once. The chain recombines TRBV6-2 or TRBV6-3 with TRBJ1-2, with no clear D. Germline CDR1 is MNHEY and CDR2 is SVGEGT. Trimming left V 0 bases short and J 4 bases short, with 3 bases between. The length of the CDR3 is 12 residues. The CDR3 nucleotides are TGTGCCAGCAGTTACTCTGTCTATGGCTACACCTTC. It is translated as CASSYSVYGYTF.

The chain joins TRBV15 to TRBJ1-5, with a tentative D call TRBD1 (5 bases). V gave up 3 bases and J gave up 5 bases, with 11 bases separating them. CDR1 LNHNV and CDR2 YYDKDF come from the germline V gene (reference sequence). The CDR3 runs 14 residues. The CDR3 reads CATSSRQGHQPQHF. CDR3 coding DNA: TGTGCCACCAGCAGCCGCCAGGGTCATCAGCCCCAGCATTTT.

Comments on this clone: At the DNA level, this CDR3 is encoded by other sequences in the same sample as well. CDR3 in amino acids: CSVGGQPQHF. In DNA form, the CDR3 reads TGCAGCGTTGGTGGGCAGCCCCAGCATTTT. This sequence joins TRBV29-1 and TRBJ1-5; D ambiguous. CDR1 and CDR2 (germline): SQVTM, ANQGSEA. V dropped 4 bases and J dropped 7 bases, with 5 bases sitting between them. This CDR3 contains 10 residues.

This chain uses TRBV5-6 with TRBJ1-2; 7 nucleotides align to TRBD1. Trimming took 3 bases from V and 6 from J; bases not matched to a gene: 20. Germline V gene data show CDR1 as SGHDT and CDR2 as YYEEEE. The CDR3 runs to 18 residues. The CDR3 nucleotides are TGTGCCAGCAGCTCACTTCCGGGACAGCGCGTTCGGGGGGATGGCTACACCTTC. The encoded protein is CASSSLPGQRVRGDGYTF. The full variable domain, its missing parts supplied by reference TRBV5-6 and TRBJ1-2, is DAGVTQSPTHLIKTRGQQVTLRCSPKSGHDTVSWYQQALGQGPQFIFQYYEEEERQRGNFPDRFSGHQFPNYSSELNVNALLLGDSALYLCASSSLPGQRVRGDGYTFGSGTRLTVV.

About this clone: One junction end does not reproduce the germline sequence, and a read error may be involved. This chain uses TRBV4-2 with TRBJ1-1, with unresolved D. Germline V gene lookup returns CDR1 LGHNA and CDR2 YNFKEQ. The CDR3 is made up of 17 amino acids. CDR3 sequence: CASSQDGGRLMNAEAFF. CDR3 coding DNA: TGTGCCAGCAGCCAAGATGGTGGCAGGCTGATGAACGCTGAAGCTTTCTTT.

The rearrangement joins TRBV7-9 to TRBJ1-1; D unresolved. From germline, CDR1 is SEHNR and CDR2 FQNEAQ (reference sequence). V was cut by 2 bases and J by 5 bases, with 12 bases left in between. The CDR3 spans 14 residues. CDR3 sequence (DNA): TGTGCCAGCAGCTTAACCTCCGGCGCGACTGAAGCTTTCTTT. Protein: CASSLTSGATEAFF.

This chain joins TRBV5-4 and TRBJ2-1; TRBD2 aligns across 8 bases. With 9 bases clipped from V and 4 bases from J, the junction kept 9 bases outside the gene matches. This CDR3 spans 14 amino acids. Germline V gives CDR1 SGHNT, CDR2 YYREEE (reference sequence). The CDR3 reads CATGPGGIYNEQFF. CDR3 DNA: TGTGCCACCGGGCCGGGAGGGATTTACAATGAGCAGTTCTTC.

CDR3 in amino acids: CASSSQTGGNEQFF. CDR3 DNA: TGCGCCAGCAGCTCACAAACAGGGGGCAATGAGCAGTTCTTC. The V gene is TRBV5-1, the J gene TRBJ2-1, with 8 bases aligning to TRBD1. V lost 3 bases, J lost 6 bases, and 5 bases stayed unmatched. Germline loops: CDR1 SGHRS, CDR2 YFSETQ. The CDR3 consists of 14 residues.

The chain uses TRBV6-2 or TRBV6-3 and TRBJ1-5; D is ambiguous. This CDR3 has 12 residues. V gave up 5 bases and J gave up 7 bases, with 9 bases separating them. CDR1 and CDR2 (germline): MNHEY, SVGEGT. In DNA form, the CDR3 reads TGTGCCAGCAGTGGAAGGGTACAGCCCCAGCATTTT. Residues: CASSGRVQPQHF.

The chain uses TRBV10-3 and TRBJ1-1, with 9 bases aligning to TRBD1. This CDR3 has 17 residues. V gave up 0 bases and J gave up 6 bases; unmatched junction bases: 11. Germline assignment: CDR1 ENHRY and CDR2 SYGVKD. The CDR3 spells CAISESRIGTGNPEAFF. Here the CDR3 DNA reads TGTGCCATCAGTGAGTCGAGAATTGGGACAGGGAATCCTGAAGCTTTCTTT.

The chain joins TRBV9 to TRBJ1-2; 8 positions agree with TRBD1. The CDR3 totals 14 residues. Germline CDR1 and CDR2: SGDLS and YYNGEE. The junction had 5 bases not matched to a gene; V was cut back by 5 bases and J by 2 bases. Here the CDR3 DNA reads TGTGCCAGCAGAGCAGGGGGCGAGAACTATGGCTACACCTTC. This translates into CASRAGGENYGYTF.

V usage is TRBV6-1 and J usage is TRBJ2-3, with TRBD2 matching over 7 bases. From germline, CDR1 is MNHNS and CDR2 SASEGT. Trimming at V came to 6 bases and at J to 5 bases, leaving 5 bases not matched to a gene. The CDR3 is made up of 13 amino acids. CDR3 sequence (DNA): TGTGCCAGCAGCCTCCCGGGGGGAGATACGCAGTATTTT. It codes for CASSLPGGDTQYF.

The chain links TRBV7-6 to TRBJ1-2, with D unresolved. V was clipped by 1 base and J by 0 bases, with 6 bases between them. The germline V gene has CDR1 SGHVS and CDR2 FNYEAQ. CDR3 length: 14 amino acids. The CDR3 sequence is CASSLEAANYGYTF. The CDR3 bases are TGTGCCAGCAGCTTAGAAGCAGCTAACTATGGCTACACCTTC.

The V and J genes are TRBV30 and TRBJ2-1; TRBD2 matches 14 bases. Germline CDR1 and CDR2: GTSNPN and SVGIG (reference sequence). This CDR3 spans 15 amino acids. V lost 1 base to trimming and J lost 8 bases; unmatched junction nucleotides: 4. The CDR3 is CAWSGLAGGPDEQFF. The CDR3 DNA is TGTGCCTGGAGTGGACTAGCGGGGGGGCCAGATGAGCAGTTCTTC.

Here the CDR3 DNA reads TGTGCCAGCTCACCGCGGACGGCGAATAATTCACCCCTCCACTTT. It specifies CASSPRTANNSPLHF. J is TRBJ1-6 and V is TRBV18; D is unclear. The V gene lost 3 bases and the J gene lost 5 bases, with 11 bases spanning the gap. CDR1 and CDR2 (germline): KGHSH, LQKENI. The CDR3 is 15 amino acids.

This chain links TRBV9 with TRBJ2-2; TRBD1 is a possible D gene (6 bases). Trimming stripped 1 base from V and 7 bases from J, with 20 bases between. The CDR3 consists of 17 residues. The germline CDR1 and CDR2 sequences are SGDLS and YYNGEE. The CDR3 sequence is CASSVKQGVPDVGELFF. DNA for the CDR3: TGTGCCAGCAGCGTAAAACAGGGTGTCCCCGATGTCGGGGAGCTGTTTTTT.

V usage is TRBV28 and J usage is TRBJ2-7, with D uncertain. Germline V lookup: CDR1 MDHEN, CDR2 SYDVKM. V shed 2 bases and J shed 6 bases, with 11 bases lying between them. The CDR3 consists of 13 residues. CDR3 in amino acids: CASSLVGQSEQYF. The CDR3 nucleotides are TGTGCCAGCAGTTTAGTTGGGCAGTCCGAGCAGTACTTC.

V is TRBV18 and J is TRBJ2-2; no reliable D call. Germline V gene lookup returns CDR1 KGHSH and CDR2 LQKENI. Deletions cut 2 bases from V and 4 bases from J, with 5 bases between. This CDR3 contains 13 residues. This CDR3 is CASSPGITGELFF. The CDR3 DNA sequence: TGTGCCAGCTCACCAGGGATCACCGGGGAGCTGTTTTTT.

The V and J genes are TRBV5-6 and TRBJ1-3, with D perhaps matching TRBD1 (6 bases). The CDR3 is made up of 14 amino acids. Germline assignment: CDR1 SGHDT and CDR2 YYEEEE. V was cut by 3 bases and J by 4 bases, with 11 bases left in between. The CDR3 sequence: CASSSGTRGNTIYF. CDR3 DNA: TGTGCCAGCAGCTCCGGGACACGAGGAAACACCATATATTTT.

The V and J genes are TRBV10-3 and TRBJ1-1; perhaps TRBD1 as D (5 bases). CDR1 ENHRY and CDR2 SYGVKD come from the germline V gene. The length of the CDR3 is 13 residues. The V gene lost 4 bases and the J gene lost 6 bases, with 12 bases spanning the gap. CDR3 protein: CAISGGSEAEAFF. DNA for the CDR3: TGTGCCATCAGTGGGGGGTCGGAGGCTGAAGCTTTCTTT.

This clone was recorded once. The chain recombines TRBV5-6 with TRBJ2-7; TRBD2 aligns across 7 bases. The germline gives CDR1 SGHDT, CDR2 YYEEEE. J was trimmed by 3 bases and V by 5 bases; bases with no gene match: 5. CDR3 size: 13 residues. CDR3 residues: CASREAGLYEQYF. In DNA, the CDR3 is TGTGCCAGCAGGGAAGCGGGACTCTACGAGCAGTACTTC.

The chain is built from TRBV11-2 and TRBJ1-2; no firm D call. CDR3 length: 14 residues. V lost 5 bases and J lost 7, with 17 bases in between. Per the germline V gene, CDR1 is SGHAT and CDR2 is FQNNGV. The CDR3 loop is CASSQSGMDGGYTF. The CDR3 DNA sequence: TGTGCCAGCAGCCAATCCGGGATGGACGGTGGCTACACCTTC.

The genes are TRBV7-2 and TRBJ1-5; TRBD1 is a possible D gene (5 bases). The CDR3 is 14 amino acids. The V gene's germline CDR1 is SGHTA and CDR2 FQGNSA. Trimming removed 1 base from V and 11 bases from J, with 15 bases in between. CDR3 protein: CASSLGGGREAQHF. The CDR3 DNA is TGTGCCAGCAGCTTAGGGGGGGGTCGGGAAGCCCAGCATTTT.